Shown below are 23 T cell receptor beta chains from a single sample sequenced in a study of blood T cell repertoires in COVID-19. The table came from immunoSEQ multiplex PCR; TCRdb's copy has only in-frame clones and leaves some out. Of about 120,000 clones detected, 76% appear once; the ten largest clones hold around 4%. The sample consisted of peripheral blood. The receptor set was obtained from a woman aged 80 or older with acute or convalescent COVID-19.

This chain uses TRBV5-6 with TRBJ1-4, with D tentatively TRBD1 (5 bases). With 4 bases removed from V and 3 bases from J, the gap between germline ends came to 13 bases. The length of the CDR3 is 15 residues. Germline CDR1 reads SGHDT; CDR2 reads YYEEEE. The CDR3 loop is CASSLPRVANEKLFF. The CDR3 nucleotides read TGTGCCAGCAGCCTGCCCAGGGTAGCTAATGAAAAACTGTTTTTT.

The rearrangement uses TRBV6-6 and TRBJ2-3, with D uncertain. V dropped 11 bases and J dropped 4 bases, with 10 bases sitting between them. The CDR3 extends over 11 amino acids. In germline, CDR1 is MNHNY, CDR2 SVGAGI (reference sequence). CDR3 in DNA: TGTGCCTCCTTGTCGGCAGATACGCAGTATTTT. It encodes CASLSADTQYF.

The gene calls are TRBV15 and TRBJ1-4; the D gene is possibly TRBD1 (6 bases). Trimming left V 1 base short and J 7 bases short, with 16 bases between. The germline V gene encodes CDR1 LNHNV and CDR2 YYDKDF (reference sequence). The CDR3 runs 16 residues. The CDR3 is CATSRVYDRLGEKLFF. The CDR3 nucleotides read TGTGCCACCAGCAGAGTATATGACAGGTTAGGTGAAAAACTGTTTTTT.

The J gene is TRBJ1-2, the V gene TRBV5-4; 7 positions match TRBD1. The CDR3 totals 13 residues. CDR1 is SGHNT and CDR2 is YYREEE in the germline V gene (reference sequence). With 0 bases clipped from V and 7 bases from J, the junction kept 3 bases outside the gene matches. DNA for the CDR3: TGTGCCAGCAGCTTGGACAGGGGAACTGGCTACACCTTC. Its protein is CASSLDRGTGYTF.

V usage is TRBV6-2 or TRBV6-3 and J usage is TRBJ2-1; D perhaps matches TRBD1 (6 bases). Germline values: CDR1 MNHEY, CDR2 SVGEGT. The V end lost 1 base, the J end lost 3 bases, and 10 bases lay between the germline ends. This CDR3 contains 15 residues. This chain's CDR3 is CASSYFRDNYNEQFF. The CDR3 DNA is TGTGCCAGCAGTTACTTCCGGGACAACTACAATGAGCAGTTCTTC.

The genes are TRBV5-1 and TRBJ1-1; 7 nucleotides line up with TRBD1. The CDR3 runs 15 residues. Germline loops: CDR1 SGHRS, CDR2 YFSETQ. Trimming cost V 4 bases and J 1 base; bases outside gene matches: 7. The CDR3 is CASSPWDRGNTEAFF. As DNA, the CDR3 is TGCGCCAGCAGCCCCTGGGACAGAGGGAACACTGAAGCTTTCTTT.

The chain carries TRBV3-1 (or the pseudogene TRBV3-2) and TRBJ2-1; a possible D gene is TRBD2 (5 bases). The germline gives CDR1 LGHDT, CDR2 YNNKEL (reference sequence). The CDR3 covers 17 residues. V lost 1 base and J 0 bases, leaving 13 bases between the germline ends. CDR3 residues: CASSQGGWRYSYNEQFF. CDR3 sequence (DNA): TGTGCCAGCAGCCAAGGAGGGTGGAGGTACTCCTACAATGAGCAGTTCTTC.

The rearrangement links TRBV7-9 to TRBJ1-6; no reliable D call. Germline values: CDR1 SEHNR, CDR2 FQNEAQ (reference sequence). The CDR3 runs to 12 residues. V lost 4 bases and J 5 bases, leaving 3 bases between the germline ends. The CDR3 bases are TGTGCCAGCAGCTCGGATAATTCACCCCTCCACTTT. Its protein is CASSSDNSPLHF.

The chain carries TRBV2 and TRBJ1-1; 9 nucleotides agree with TRBD1. V lost 5 bases to trimming and J lost 3 bases; unmatched junction nucleotides: 7. This CDR3 has 15 amino acids. Germline V gene sequence: CDR1 SNHLY, CDR2 FYNNEI. The CDR3 sequence: CASSKQGAWDTEAFF. CDR3 sequence (DNA): TGTGCCAGCAGTAAACAGGGGGCTTGGGACACTGAAGCTTTCTTT.

The rearrangement links TRBV7-9 to TRBJ1-1, with D perhaps TRBD1 (6 bases). Germline V gene sequence: CDR1 SEHNR, CDR2 FQNEAQ (reference sequence). V lost 5 bases, J lost 0 bases, and 13 bases lay in between. This CDR3 has 15 amino acids. Here the CDR3 DNA reads TGTGCCAGCAGCCCCGGACAGACCATGAACACTGAAGCTTTCTTT. Its protein is CASSPGQTMNTEAFF.

The chain carries TRBV7-9 and TRBJ2-3, with 9 bases matching TRBD1. V dropped 4 bases and J dropped 7; count of bases not matched to a gene: 3. The CDR3 runs 13 residues. Germline V gene lookup returns CDR1 SEHNR and CDR2 FQNEAQ (reference sequence). The CDR3 loop reads CASSSDRGNTQYF. The DNA of the CDR3 is TGTGCCAGCAGCTCTGACAGGGGGAATACGCAGTATTTT.

This chain links TRBV4-1 with TRBJ1-4; no reliable D call. The CDR3 contains 15 residues. In germline, CDR1 is MGHRA, CDR2 YSYEKL. Trimming removed 3 bases from V and 7 bases from J, with 15 bases in between. The CDR3 loop reads CASSHPFDRGEKLFF. The CDR3, as DNA: TGCGCCAGCAGCCACCCGTTTGACCGGGGTGAAAAACTGTTTTTT.

The gene calls are TRBV23-1 and TRBJ1-5, with D tentatively TRBD1 (5 bases). TRBV23-1 is an ORF, with its function uncertain. Deletions cut 0 bases from V and 4 bases from J, with 16 bases between. The CDR3 length is 17 residues. The CDR3 sequence is CASSQSGRGRVNQPQHF. The CDR3 region has the DNA TGCGCCAGCAGTCAATCGGGGCGGGGTCGGGTTAATCAGCCCCAGCATTTT.

The rearrangement joins TRBV3-1 (or the pseudogene TRBV3-2) to TRBJ1-2; TRBD1 is a possible D gene (6 bases). Trimming removed 6 bases from V and 7 bases from J, with 15 bases in between. The CDR3 covers 13 residues. From germline, CDR1 is LGHDT and CDR2 YNNKEL (reference sequence). The CDR3 spells CASSYQGSPGYTF. The CDR3 DNA is TGTGCCAGCAGTTACCAGGGGTCTCCTGGCTACACCTTC.

The V gene is TRBV6-5, the J gene TRBJ1-1; weak D call: TRBD1 (6 bases). Trimming removed 4 bases at V and 4 bases at J, with 10 bases between. The germline V gene encodes CDR1 MNHEY and CDR2 SVGAGI. The CDR3 consists of 13 residues. CDR3 amino acids: CASSFTGLTEAFF. The DNA of the CDR3 is TGTGCCAGCAGTTTTACAGGGCTCACTGAAGCTTTCTTT.

This clone was detected once. The chain has TRBV18 and TRBJ1-2; possible D gene TRBD1, 6 bases. Per germline, CDR1 KGHSH and CDR2 LQKENI. The CDR3 runs to 13 residues. V was clipped by 5 bases and J by 3 bases, with 10 bases between them. The CDR3 DNA follows: TGTGCCAGCTCAACAGGGTTGGACTATGGCTACACCTTC. Amino acids: CASSTGLDYGYTF.

The chain carries TRBV5-1 and TRBJ1-2; 7 bases match TRBD1. Looked up from germline, CDR1 is SGHRS and CDR2 is YFSETQ. Germline trimming cut 4 bases from V and 5 bases from J; bases unmatched to any gene: 8. The CDR3 consists of 14 residues. CDR3 protein: CASSPSTGSYGYTF. In DNA, the CDR3 is TGCGCCAGCAGCCCCTCGACAGGGTCTTATGGCTACACCTTC.

About this clone itself: At the DNA level, this CDR3 is encoded by other sequences in the same sample as well. This chain joins TRBV7-9 and TRBJ1-5; TRBD1 might be the D (5 bases). The CDR3 totals 14 residues. The V end was cut by 1 base, the J end by 6 bases, with 10 bases between. Germline V gene sequence: CDR1 SEHNR, CDR2 FQNEAQ (reference sequence). CDR3 residues: CASSLGGEGQPQHF. The CDR3 coding sequence is TGTGCCAGCAGCTTAGGAGGGGAGGGTCAGCCCCAGCATTTT.

V and J are TRBV10-3 and TRBJ1-4, with a weak D call TRBD1 (6 bases). The germline V gene has CDR1 ENHRY and CDR2 SYGVKD. The CDR3 spans 13 residues. Trimming cost V 6 bases and J 2 bases, with 7 bases left between them. Written as DNA, the CDR3 is TGTGCCATCAGGGGGGCCACTAATGAAAAACTGTTTTTT. Translation gives CAIRGATNEKLFF.

The genes are TRBV5-1 and TRBJ1-2; TRBD1 might be the D (6 bases). Germline CDR1 and CDR2: SGHRS and YFSETQ. CDR3 length: 15 residues. Trimming took 1 base from V and 3 from J, leaving 13 bases between them. In DNA, the CDR3 is TGCGCCAGCAGCTTGACAGGGCCCGTCGACTATGGCTACACCTTC. Translation gives CASSLTGPVDYGYTF.

This chain links TRBV10-3 with TRBJ1-2, with TRBD1 matching 7 bases. Germline CDR1 and CDR2: ENHRY and SYGVKD. V trimming: 11 bases; J trimming: 8 bases; junction bases outside the gene matches: 14. The CDR3 totals 13 residues. DNA of the CDR3: TGTGCCGGATGCGACAGGGCCAACGACGGCTACACCTTC. The encoded protein is CAGCDRANDGYTF.

The CDR3, as DNA: TGTGCCAGCAGCCAGGAAGGACAGGGAAGGGAGCAGTACTTC. This codes for CASSQEGQGREQYF. This chain joins TRBV5-4 and TRBJ2-7; 8 bases line up with TRBD1. V lost 4 bases, J lost 7 bases, and 10 bases stayed unmatched. From germline, CDR1 is SGHNT and CDR2 YYREEE (reference sequence). CDR3 size: 14 residues.

The chain is built from TRBV4-3 and TRBJ1-2; 11 nucleotides line up with TRBD1. The CDR3 length is 17 residues. The germline V gene encodes CDR1 LGHNA and CDR2 YSLEER. The trim removed 0 bases at V and 6 bases at J, leaving 9 bases unmatched. CDR3 residues: CASSQDEDRGPKDGYTF. CDR3 nucleotides: TGCGCCAGCAGCCAAGATGAGGACAGGGGGCCTAAGGATGGCTACACCTTC.